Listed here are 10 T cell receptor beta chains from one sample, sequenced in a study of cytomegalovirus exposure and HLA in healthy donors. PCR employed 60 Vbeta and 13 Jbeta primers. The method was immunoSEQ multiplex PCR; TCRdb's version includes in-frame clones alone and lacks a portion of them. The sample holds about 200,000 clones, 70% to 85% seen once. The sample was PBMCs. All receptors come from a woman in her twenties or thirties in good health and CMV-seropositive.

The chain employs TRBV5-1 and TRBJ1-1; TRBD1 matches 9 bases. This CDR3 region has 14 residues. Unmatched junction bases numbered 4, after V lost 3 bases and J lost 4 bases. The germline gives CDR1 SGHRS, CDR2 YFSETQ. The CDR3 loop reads CASSYTTGGTEAFF. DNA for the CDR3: TGCGCCAGCAGCTATACGACAGGGGGCACTGAAGCTTTCTTT.

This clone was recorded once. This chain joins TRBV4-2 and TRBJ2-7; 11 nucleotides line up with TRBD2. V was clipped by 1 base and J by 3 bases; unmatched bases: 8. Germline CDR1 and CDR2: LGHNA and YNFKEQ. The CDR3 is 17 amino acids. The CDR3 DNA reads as TGTGCCAGCAGCCAAGTAACCGGGACTAGCGGAGTCTACGAGCAGTACTTC. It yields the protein CASSQVTGTSGVYEQYF.

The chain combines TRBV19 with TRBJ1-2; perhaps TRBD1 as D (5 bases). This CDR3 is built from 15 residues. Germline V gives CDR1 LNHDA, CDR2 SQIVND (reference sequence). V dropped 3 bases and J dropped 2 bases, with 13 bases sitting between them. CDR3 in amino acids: CASSMDWGGNYGYTF. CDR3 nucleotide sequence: TGTGCCAGTAGTATGGACTGGGGGGGAAACTATGGCTACACCTTC.

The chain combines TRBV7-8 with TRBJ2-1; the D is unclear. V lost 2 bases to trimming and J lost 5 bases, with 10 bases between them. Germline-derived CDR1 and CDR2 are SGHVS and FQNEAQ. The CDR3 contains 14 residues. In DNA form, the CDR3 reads TGTGCCAGCAGCTTATCACAGATGAACAATGAGCAGTTCTTC. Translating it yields CASSLSQMNNEQFF.

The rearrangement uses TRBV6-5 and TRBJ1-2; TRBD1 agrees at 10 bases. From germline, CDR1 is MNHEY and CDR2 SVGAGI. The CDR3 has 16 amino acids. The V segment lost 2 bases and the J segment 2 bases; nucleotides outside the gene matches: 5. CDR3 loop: CASSYQGQGPNYGYTF. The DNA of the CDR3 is TGTGCCAGCAGTTACCAGGGACAGGGGCCCAACTATGGCTACACCTTC.

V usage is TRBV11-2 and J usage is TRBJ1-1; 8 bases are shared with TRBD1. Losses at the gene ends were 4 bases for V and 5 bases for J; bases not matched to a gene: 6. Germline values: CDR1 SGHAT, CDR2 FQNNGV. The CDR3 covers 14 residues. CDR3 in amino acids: CASSSDRGGTEAFF. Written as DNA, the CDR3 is TGTGCCAGCAGCTCCGACAGGGGTGGGACTGAAGCTTTCTTT.

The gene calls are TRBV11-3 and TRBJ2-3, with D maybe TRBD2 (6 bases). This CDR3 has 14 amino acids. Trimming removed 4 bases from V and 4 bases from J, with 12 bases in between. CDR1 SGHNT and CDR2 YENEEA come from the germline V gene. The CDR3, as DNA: TGTGCCAGCAGCTCTGGGTCTAGCGCAGATACGCAGTATTTT. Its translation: CASSSGSSADTQYF.

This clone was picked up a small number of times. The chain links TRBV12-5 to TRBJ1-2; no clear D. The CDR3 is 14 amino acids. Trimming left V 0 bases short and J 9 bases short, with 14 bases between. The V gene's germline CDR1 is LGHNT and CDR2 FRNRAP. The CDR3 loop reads CASGLVPGLESYTF. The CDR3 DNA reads TGTGCTAGTGGTTTGGTACCAGGTCTCGAGAGCTACACCTTC.

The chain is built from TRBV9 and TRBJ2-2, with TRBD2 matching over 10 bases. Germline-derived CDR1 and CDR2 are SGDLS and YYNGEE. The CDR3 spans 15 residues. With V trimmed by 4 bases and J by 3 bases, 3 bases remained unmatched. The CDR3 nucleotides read TGTGCCAGCAGCCCCAGCGGGAGGGACACCGGGGAGCTGTTTTTT. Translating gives CASSPSGRDTGELFF. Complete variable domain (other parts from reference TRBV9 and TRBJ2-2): DSGVTQTPKHLITATGQRVTLRCSPRSGDLSVYWYQQSLDQGLQFLIQYYNGEERAKGNILERFSAQQFPDLHSELNLSSLELGDSALYFCASSPSGRDTGELFFGEGSRLTVL.

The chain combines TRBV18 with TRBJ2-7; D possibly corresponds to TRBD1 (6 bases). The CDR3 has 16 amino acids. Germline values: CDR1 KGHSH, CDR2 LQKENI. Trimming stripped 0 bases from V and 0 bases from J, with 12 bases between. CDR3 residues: CASSPPSRTVSYEQYF. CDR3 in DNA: TGTGCCAGCTCACCACCGTCCAGGACAGTCTCCTACGAGCAGTACTTC.